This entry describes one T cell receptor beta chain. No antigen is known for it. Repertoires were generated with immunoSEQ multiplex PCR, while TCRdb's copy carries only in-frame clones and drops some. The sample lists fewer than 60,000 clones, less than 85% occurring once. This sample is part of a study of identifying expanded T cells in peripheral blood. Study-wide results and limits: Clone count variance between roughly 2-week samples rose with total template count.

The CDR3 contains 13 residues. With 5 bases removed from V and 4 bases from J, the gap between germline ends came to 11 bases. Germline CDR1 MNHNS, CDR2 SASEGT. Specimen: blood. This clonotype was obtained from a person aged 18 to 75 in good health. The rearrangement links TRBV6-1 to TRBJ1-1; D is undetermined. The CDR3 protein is CASSTSFLTEAFF. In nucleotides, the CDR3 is TGTGCCAGCAGTACCTCTTTTCTCACTGAAGCTTTCTTT.